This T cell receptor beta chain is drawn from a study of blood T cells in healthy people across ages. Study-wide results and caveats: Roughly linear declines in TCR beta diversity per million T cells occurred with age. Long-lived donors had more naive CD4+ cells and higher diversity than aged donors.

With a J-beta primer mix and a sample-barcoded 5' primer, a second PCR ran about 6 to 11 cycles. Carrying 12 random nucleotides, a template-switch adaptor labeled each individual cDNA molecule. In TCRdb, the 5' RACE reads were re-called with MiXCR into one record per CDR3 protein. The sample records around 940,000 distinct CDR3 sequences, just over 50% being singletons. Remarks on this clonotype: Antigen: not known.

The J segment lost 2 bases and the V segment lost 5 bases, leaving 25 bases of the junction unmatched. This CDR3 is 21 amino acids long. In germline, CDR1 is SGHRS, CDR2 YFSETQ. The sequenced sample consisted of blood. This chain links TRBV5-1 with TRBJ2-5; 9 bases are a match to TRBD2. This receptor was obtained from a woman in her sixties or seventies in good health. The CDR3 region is CASRRVLPGLAYSFAQETQYF. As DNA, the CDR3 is TGCGCCAGCAGAAGAGTCCTGCCGGGACTAGCTTACAGTTTTGCACAAGAGACCCAGTACTTC.